Below, one T cell receptor beta chain is given with its context. The protocol was immunoSEQ multiplex PCR, while the TCRdb copy is restricted to in-frame clones and leaves out a portion. The sample yields 110,000 or so clones, 75% to 95% seen once. This sample was included in a study of T cells after somatic rescue of genetic block. Material for sequencing was peripheral blood mononuclear cells (PBMCs). The TCR sequence derives from a woman aged 18-29 years.

The CDR3 region has the DNA TGCGCCAGCAGCTTGGCGCCTCCCACAGATACGCAGTATTTT. Translating gives CASSLAPPTDTQYF. V and J are TRBV5-1 and TRBJ2-3; D unresolved. The CDR3 consists of 14 residues. Trimming pared 0 bases from V and 2 bases from J, leaving 7 bases between. In germline, CDR1 is SGHRS, CDR2 YFSETQ.